The rows below give T cell receptor beta chains drawn from one sample of a study of coeliac disease. Data came from immunoSEQ multiplex PCR; TCRdb stores just in-frame clones and leaves some out. The sample holds roughly 4,000 clones; about three fifths are singletons and the top ten take approximately 6%. Material: lymphocytes from the gut lamina propria. The receptors here all came from a man between 65 and 79 years old without celiac disease. Each CDR3 is given with its conserved first and last residue. A D gene is named only where the DNA matches it firmly. Only part of the rows carry a size: once, few, many, or a class if the clone is expanded.

D gene	V gene	J gene	clone size	CDR3 DNA	CDR3 protein
TRBD1	TRBV28	TRBJ2-7	few	TGTGCCAGCAGGCTGACAGGGACCTACGAGCAGTACTTC	CASRLTGTYEQYF
.	TRBV6-5	TRBJ1-5	few	TGTGCCAGCAGACAAACAGGGTTTCGTCAGCCCCAGCATTTT	CASRQTGFRQPQHF
.	TRBV28	TRBJ1-6	.	TGTGCCAGCACCCCACCGGGGGATTCACCCCTCCACTTT	CASTPPGDSPLHF
.	TRBV27	TRBJ1-4	.	TGTGCCAGCAGTCCTACTCGGACAGTTTCTCTTGAAAAACTGTTTTTT	CASSPTRTVSLEKLFF
.	TRBV5-8	TRBJ1-2	.	TGTGCCAGCAGCGAGCGGAACTATGGCTACACCTTC	CASSERNYGYTF
.	TRBV28	TRBJ2-3	few	TGTGCCAGCAGCTCGGCGGGGATTGGCACAGATACGCAGTATTTT	CASSSAGIGTDTQYF
.	TRBV11-3	TRBJ2-5	.	TGTGCCAGCAGCTTAAACAGTTTACAGACCCAGTACTTC	CASSLNSLQTQYF
TRBD1	TRBV2	TRBJ1-5	few	TGTGCCAGCAGTGTTAGGGGGCAGAGCAATCAGCCCCAGCATTTT	CASSVRGQSNQPQHF
.	TRBV9	TRBJ1-1	.	TGTGCCAGCAGCGCCCAAGATGGACAAGTACTCGCTGAAGCTTTCTTT	CASSAQDGQVLAEAFF
.	TRBV7-8	TRBJ1-1	.	TGTGCCAGCAGCTTAAGTTCGACAGACACTGAAGCTTTCTTT	CASSLSSTDTEAFF
.	TRBV5-4	TRBJ2-2	.	TGTGCCAGCAGCTTGGCCGGCAGCGCGAACACCGGGGAGCTGTTTTTT	CASSLAGSANTGELFF
.	TRBV11-2	TRBJ2-4	.	TGTGCCAGCAGCTCCCAGGAAAACATTCAGTACTTC	CASSSQENIQYF
TRBD2	TRBV7-9	TRBJ2-5	.	TGTGCCAGCAGCCCAATCCTAGCGGGGGGAAGTGAGACCCAGTACTTC	CASSPILAGGSETQYF
.	TRBV15	TRBJ1-1	.	TGTGCCACCAGCAGAGGCGGCCTCGAAACTGAAGCTTTCTTT	CATSRGGLETEAFF
TRBD2	TRBV5-1	TRBJ2-3	.	TGCGCCAGCAGCTTGGCTGGGGGACTAGCGGGGGCCACAGATACGCAGTATTTT	CASSLAGGLAGATDTQYF
.	TRBV9	TRBJ2-1	.	TGTGCCAGCAGCCCCATGACTAGTGCGGGGAATGAGCAGTTCTTC	CASSPMTSAGNEQFF
.	TRBV7-6	TRBJ2-2	once	TGTGCCAGCAGCCCATCTGGAGGGACCGGGGAGCTGTTTTTT	CASSPSGGTGELFF
.	TRBV6-5	TRBJ2-7	.	TGTGCCAGCAGACTAGGACGGGCAAGCTCCTACGAGCAGTACTTC	CASRLGRASSYEQYF
.	TRBV19	TRBJ1-1	.	TGTGCCAGTAGTGACAGATACACTGAAGCTTTCTTT	CASSDRYTEAFF
.	TRBV9	TRBJ1-1	.	TGTGCCAGCAGCCCCCATCGGTCGGGCTCGGGAACTGAAGCTTTCTTT	CASSPHRSGSGTEAFF
.	TRBV5-8	TRBJ2-1	.	TGTGCCAGCACTCTCGAGCAGGGTTGGTACAATGAGCAGTTCTTC	CASTLEQGWYNEQFF
TRBD2	TRBV9	TRBJ2-2	.	TGTGCCAGCAGAGAAACTAGCGGGGGGCCAGACAGGGAGCTGTTTTTT	CASRETSGGPDRELFF
TRBD2	TRBV6-5	TRBJ2-7	.	TGTGCCAGCAGACTAGGACTAGCGGGAGTCTACGAGCAGTACTTC	CASRLGLAGVYEQYF
.	TRBV2	TRBJ2-1	.	TGTGCCAGCAGTGACAACAGGGGACTCGAGCAGTTCTTC	CASSDNRGLEQFF
.	TRBV6-5	TRBJ1-3	few	TGTGCCAGCAGTTACTCCACCGGGGGCTCTGGAAACACCATATATTTT	CASSYSTGGSGNTIYF
.	TRBV4-1	TRBJ1-1	.	TGCGCCAGCAGCCAAGACGTTTTGAGGGCTGAAGCTTTCTTT	CASSQDVLRAEAFF
.	TRBV4-1	TRBJ1-5	.	TGCGCCAGCAGCAAAGGGGTCGTCGGGGGGGGGAATCAGCCCCAGCATTTT	CASSKGVVGGGNQPQHF
TRBD2	TRBV2	TRBJ2-7	.	TGTGCCAGCACGGGACTAGCGGGGCTCGAGCAGTACTTC	CASTGLAGLEQYF
.	TRBV18	TRBJ2-7	.	TGTGCCAGCTCACCCTCCCGGGACATATCCTACGAGCAGTACTTC	CASSPSRDISYEQYF
.	TRBV7-6	TRBJ2-2	.	TGTGCCAGCAGCCAAACAAGCGCGAACACCGGGGAGCTGTTTTTT	CASSQTSANTGELFF
.	TRBV27	TRBJ1-6	once	TGTGCCAGCAGTTCCAGGGTAAATTCACCCCTCCACTTT	CASSSRVNSPLHF
.	TRBV19	TRBJ1-1	.	TGTGCCAGTAATCGGGCGGTTGCGGGGGCTGAAGCTTTCTTT	CASNRAVAGAEAFF
.	TRBV11-3	TRBJ2-7	few	TGTGCCAGCAGCCTCGCAGGAGGGAGGGAGCAGTACTTC	CASSLAGGREQYF
TRBD2	TRBV10-1	TRBJ2-3	large	TGCGCCAGCAGTGTTAGCGGGGGTACAGATACGCAGTATTTT	CASSVSGGTDTQYF
.	TRBV19	TRBJ1-1	.	TGTGCCAGTAGTTTACAGGGTTTAAACACTGAAGCTTTCTTT	CASSLQGLNTEAFF
TRBD1	TRBV6-5	TRBJ2-7	few	TGTGCCAGCACCGTAACAGGGGAACGCGCGCAGTACTTC	CASTVTGERAQYF
TRBD2	TRBV29-1	TRBJ2-3	once	TGCAGCGTTGTTGCGGGGAGGGTGGATACGCAGTATTTT	CSVVAGRVDTQYF
.	TRBV28	TRBJ2-2	.	TGTGCCAGCAGTTCCCCAGGGTGGGGCACCGGGGAGCTGTTTTTT	CASSSPGWGTGELFF
.	TRBV28	TRBJ1-5	.	TGTGCCAGCAGTTTTGAGACAGCAGCTCATAGCAATCAGCCCCAGCATTTT	CASSFETAAHSNQPQHF
TRBD1	TRBV6-1	TRBJ1-4	large	TGTGCCAGCAGTGCTGGGGACAGGGACTCTGAAAAACTGTTTTTT	CASSAGDRDSEKLFF
TRBD1	TRBV19	TRBJ1-6	.	TGTGCCAGTATGGACAGGAACAATTCACCCCTCCACTTT	CASMDRNNSPLHF
TRBD1	TRBV5-1	TRBJ2-5	.	TGCGCCAGCAGCGTGGGACAGAAAGAGACCCAGTACTTC	CASSVGQKETQYF